The rows below give T cell receptor beta chains drawn from one sample of a study of blood T cell repertoires in COVID-19. Here immunoSEQ multiplex PCR was the method, and the copy in TCRdb shows in-frame clones only, minus some. The sample comprises tens of thousands of clones, roughly four fifths of which are singletons, and about 6% rests with the top ten. The sample comprised peripheral blood. The receptors originated from a woman aged 55-75 years with acute or convalescent COVID-19. CDR3s include the opening cysteine and the closing phenylalanine or tryptophan. The D gene is left open where the match is weak. Size values are once, few and many counts, or a class for expanded clones, and some rows have none.

abundance,v_gene,d_gene,j_gene,CDR3nt,CDR3aa
-,TRBV6-2/TRBV6-3,TRBD2,TRBJ2-3,TGTGCCAGCAGTTACTCGGTCGGGGGGGGCACAGATACGCAGTATTTT,CASSYSVGGGTDTQYF
-,TRBV5-1,-,TRBJ1-1,TGCGCCAGCAGCTTGGAGACAGGACCGTTGAACACTGAAGCTTTCTTT,CASSLETGPLNTEAFF
once,TRBV6-4,TRBD1,TRBJ2-2,TGTGCCAGCAGTATGACAGGGTTGGACTCCGGGGAGCTGTTTTTT,CASSMTGLDSGELFF
-,TRBV18,-,TRBJ2-3,TGTGCCAGCTCAGGGATGCGGGGCAGCACAGATACGCAGTATTTT,CASSGMRGSTDTQYF
-,TRBV7-7,TRBD1,TRBJ2-7,TGTGCCAGCAGCTCCGGGACAGGGAACGAGCAGTACTTC,CASSSGTGNEQYF
-,TRBV28,TRBD1,TRBJ1-1,TGTGCCAGCTCAGACAGGGGGAAAGCTTTCTTT,CASSDRGKAFF
-,TRBV7-6,TRBD1,TRBJ1-5,TGTGCCAGGGGGGACAGGAATCAGCCCCAGCATTTT,CARGDRNQPQHF
-,TRBV5-1,-,TRBJ2-5,TGCGCCAGCAGCTTGTACGGGGTTCAAAAGTACCAAGAGACCCAGTACTTC,CASSLYGVQKYQETQYF
once,TRBV19,TRBD2,TRBJ2-3,TGTGCCAGTAGCCGCCCCAGCGGGGCTGCAGATACGCAGTATTTT,CASSRPSGAADTQYF
few,TRBV3-1/TRBV3-2,TRBD1,TRBJ1-3,TGTGCCAGCAGCCGACAGGGAGGTGGAACTGGAAACACCATATATTTT,CASSRQGGGTGNTIYF
-,TRBV7-9,TRBD1,TRBJ1-5,TGTGCCAGCAGCTTAGCGTTTGACAGGGGGCAGCCCCAGCATTTT,CASSLAFDRGQPQHF
-,TRBV7-8,TRBD2,TRBJ2-3,TGTGCCAGCAGCGCTAAACTAGCGGGGTTTGGTGATACGCAGTATTTT,CASSAKLAGFGDTQYF
-,TRBV12-3/TRBV12-4,TRBD2,TRBJ2-1,TGTGCCAGCGTGGGAGGGTTTTACAATGAGCAGTTCTTC,CASVGGFYNEQFF
-,TRBV19,TRBD1,TRBJ1-1,TGTGCCAGTAGTAAAACAGGGGTAGGCACTGAAGCTTTCTTT,CASSKTGVGTEAFF
few,TRBV2,TRBD1,TRBJ1-5,TGTGCCAGCAGTGAAAGGGACAGGGCTGGACAGCCCCAGCATTTT,CASSERDRAGQPQHF
once,TRBV2,TRBD1,TRBJ1-1,TGTGCCAGCAGTTTGCGGGGACAGGGGATTGAAGCTTTCTTT,CASSLRGQGIEAFF
-,TRBV11-2,-,TRBJ1-5,TGTGCCAGCAGCTTAGAGCCAGCGTACAATCAGCCCCAGCATTTT,CASSLEPAYNQPQHF
-,TRBV3-1/TRBV3-2,-,TRBJ1-4,TGTGCCAGCAGCCCCCGAACAGGGCGCGAAAAACTGTTTTTT,CASSPRTGREKLFF
-,TRBV19,-,TRBJ1-2,TGTGCCAGTAGTTTAAACCCGGGAGGCTACACCTTC,CASSLNPGGYTF
-,TRBV30,-,TRBJ1-6,TGTGCCTGGAGTCCAGGGAGGGATTACTATAATTCACCCCTCCACTTT,CAWSPGRDYYNSPLHF
few,TRBV2,-,TRBJ1-1,TGTGCCAGCAGCCTGACAGGGAACACTGAAGCTTTCTTT,CASSLTGNTEAFF
-,TRBV29-1,TRBD1,TRBJ1-6,TGCAGCGTTGGCGACAGGGCTAATTCACCCCTCCACTTT,CSVGDRANSPLHF
-,TRBV9,-,TRBJ2-4,TGTGCCAGCAGCGTAGAGATACTAGCCCATAAAAACATTCAGTACTTC,CASSVEILAHKNIQYF
-,TRBV5-6,TRBD1,TRBJ1-2,TGTGCCAGCACAGACAGGGGGCGTAACTATGGCTACACCTTC,CASTDRGRNYGYTF
few,TRBV10-3,TRBD1,TRBJ2-2,TGTGCCACCAAATCGGACAGGGGGCTATCTGACGGGGAGCTGTTTTTT,CATKSDRGLSDGELFF
-,TRBV25-1,TRBD1,TRBJ1-1,TGTGCCAGCAGTGGTAGACAGGGTAACACTGAAGCTTTCTTT,CASSGRQGNTEAFF
-,TRBV15,-,TRBJ2-3,TGTGCCACCAGCAGAGATTTGGAGCTAGCAGCAGATACGCAGTATTTT,CATSRDLELAADTQYF
-,TRBV5-1,TRBD1,TRBJ1-1,TGCGCCAGCAGCACAGGACAGGGGGGAGGAACCACTGAAGCTTTCTTT,CASSTGQGGGTTEAFF
once,TRBV5-1,TRBD1,TRBJ1-2,TGCGCCAGCAGCTTGGATGGGACAGGGGATGGCTACACCTTC,CASSLDGTGDGYTF
-,TRBV6-5,TRBD1,TRBJ1-2,TGTGCCAGCAGTTTCCCAGGGGGCAACTATGGCTACACCTTC,CASSFPGGNYGYTF
-,TRBV7-3,-,TRBJ1-2,TGTGCCAGAGATAAGATCGCGGCACAAACTAACTATGGCTACACCTTC,CARDKIAAQTNYGYTF
-,TRBV6-1,-,TRBJ1-2,TGTGCCAGCAGTGAGAGCCACGGCTATGGCTACACCTTC,CASSESHGYGYTF
-,TRBV9,TRBD1,TRBJ1-2,TGTGCCAGCGACCCCCAAGGGCAGGGGGCCTATGGCTACACCTTC,CASDPQGQGAYGYTF
-,TRBV6-1,-,TRBJ1-4,TGTGCCAGCAGTGAGGGGTTCGGACAGAAACTGTTTTTT,CASSEGFGQKLFF
-,TRBV6-4,-,TRBJ1-5,TGTGCCAGCAGTGAATGGGCGGGGAGCAATCAGCCCCAGCATTTT,CASSEWAGSNQPQHF
-,TRBV19,-,TRBJ2-3,TGTGCCAGTAGAAATTCGGGTACAGATACGCAGTATTTT,CASRNSGTDTQYF
once,TRBV3-1/TRBV3-2,TRBD2,TRBJ2-2,TGTGCCAGCAGCCAAACCGGGAGGCGGACCGGGGAGCTGTTTTTT,CASSQTGRRTGELFF
-,TRBV3-1/TRBV3-2,TRBD1,TRBJ2-7,TGTGCCAGCAGCCAAGCAGGGGGTGTCAGTGAGTACTTC,CASSQAGGVSEYF
-,TRBV6-1,-,TRBJ1-4,TGTGCCAGCAGTGAAGCGGAGAGGAATGAAAAACTGTTTTTT,CASSEAERNEKLFF
-,TRBV15,-,TRBJ1-1,TGTGCCACCAGCAGCCAAGGGGGGGGGCGCTTCACTGAAGCTTTCTTT,CATSSQGGGRFTEAFF
-,TRBV9,TRBD1,TRBJ1-3,TGTGCCAGCAGCGTAGACACAGGGGATGGAAACACCATATATTTT,CASSVDTGDGNTIYF
-,TRBV6-2/TRBV6-3,TRBD1,TRBJ2-1,TGTGCCAGCAGCCAACCCGACAGGGGGCAGGACAATGAGCAGTTCTTC,CASSQPDRGQDNEQFF
-,TRBV5-4,-,TRBJ2-2,TGTGCCAGCAGTCTGGCGGGGACCGGGGAGCTGTTTTTT,CASSLAGTGELFF
-,TRBV2,-,TRBJ2-4,TGTGCCAGCAGATTCGACAATAGCAAAAACATTCAGTACTTC,CASRFDNSKNIQYF
-,TRBV2,TRBD1,TRBJ1-2,TGTGCCAGCATACCGGACAGGGACTATGGCTACACCTTC,CASIPDRDYGYTF
-,TRBV9,-,TRBJ2-6,TGTGCCAGCAGCGTAGAGGGGTCCAACTCCCTAACGGGCTTGACTTTC,CASSVEGSNSLTGLTF
-,TRBV11-3,-,TRBJ2-7,TGTGCCAGCAGCTTAGGGCAGACACAGGGATTCTACGAGCAGTACTTC,CASSLGQTQGFYEQYF
-,TRBV5-1,TRBD1,TRBJ1-4,TGCGCCAGCATGATCGGACAGGGGAATGAAAAACTGTTTTTT,CASMIGQGNEKLFF
-,TRBV9,TRBD1,TRBJ2-1,TGTGCCAGCAGCGTAGTCCCGACAGGGTCCAATGAGCAGTTCTTC,CASSVVPTGSNEQFF
-,TRBV6-5,-,TRBJ1-1,TGTGCCAGCAGGAAGGAGTACATGAACACTGAAGCTTTCTTT,CASRKEYMNTEAFF
-,TRBV2,-,TRBJ1-5,TGTGCCAGCAGTGAAGCGGGAGGGCAGCCCCAGCATTTT,CASSEAGGQPQHF
few,TRBV29-1,TRBD1,TRBJ1-1,TGCAGCGTTATCCGGGACAGGACAGTCGCTGAAGCTTTCTTT,CSVIRDRTVAEAFF
-,TRBV7-9,-,TRBJ2-2,TGTGCCAGCAGCCTGACGGGGAACACCGGGGAGCTGTTTTTT,CASSLTGNTGELFF
-,TRBV3-1/TRBV3-2,-,TRBJ1-4,TGTGCCAGCAGCTACCAGGGAGGCGAAAAACTGTTTTTT,CASSYQGGEKLFF
few,TRBV5-8,TRBD1,TRBJ1-5,TGTGCCAGCAGCTTGGAGGACAGGGGCTCTCAGCCCCAGCATTTT,CASSLEDRGSQPQHF